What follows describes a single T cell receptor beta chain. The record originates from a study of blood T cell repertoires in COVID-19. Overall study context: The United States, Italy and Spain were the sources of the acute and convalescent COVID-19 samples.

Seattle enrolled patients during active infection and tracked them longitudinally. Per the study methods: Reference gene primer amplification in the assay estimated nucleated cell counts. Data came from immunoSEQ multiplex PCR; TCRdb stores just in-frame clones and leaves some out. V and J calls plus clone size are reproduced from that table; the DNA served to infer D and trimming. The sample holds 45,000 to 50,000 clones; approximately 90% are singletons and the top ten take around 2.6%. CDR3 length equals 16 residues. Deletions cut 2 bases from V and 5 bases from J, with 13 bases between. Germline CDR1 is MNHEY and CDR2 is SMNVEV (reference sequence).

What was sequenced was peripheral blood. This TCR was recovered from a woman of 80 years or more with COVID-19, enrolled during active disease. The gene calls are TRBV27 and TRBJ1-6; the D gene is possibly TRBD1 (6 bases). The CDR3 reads CASSLIQGTDNSPLHF. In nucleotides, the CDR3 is TGTGCCAGCAGTTTAATACAGGGCACCGATAATTCACCCCTCCACTTT.